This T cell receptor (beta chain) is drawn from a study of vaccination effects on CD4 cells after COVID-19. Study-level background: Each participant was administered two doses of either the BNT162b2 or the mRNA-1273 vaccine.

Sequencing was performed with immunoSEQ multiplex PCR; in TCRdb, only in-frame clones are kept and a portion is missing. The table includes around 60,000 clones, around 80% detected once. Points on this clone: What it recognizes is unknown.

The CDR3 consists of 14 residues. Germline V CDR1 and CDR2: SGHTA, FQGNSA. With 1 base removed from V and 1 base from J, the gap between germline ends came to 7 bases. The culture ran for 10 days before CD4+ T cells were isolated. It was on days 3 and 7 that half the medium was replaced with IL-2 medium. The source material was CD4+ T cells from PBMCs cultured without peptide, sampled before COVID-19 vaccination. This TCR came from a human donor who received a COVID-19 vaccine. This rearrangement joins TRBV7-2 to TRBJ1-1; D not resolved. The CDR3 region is CASSLVPGNTEAFF. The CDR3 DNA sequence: TGTGCCAGCAGCTTAGTTCCGGGGAACACTGAAGCTTTCTTT.